This entry lists 11 T cell receptor beta chains sequenced from one sample in a study of shared clonotypes between healthy human individuals. Some clones are missing from TCRdb's copy, which holds only in-frame ones; the method was immunoSEQ multiplex PCR. The table lists 470,000 or so clones, about 72% of them singletons, with approximately 12% in the top ten. Sequencing was done on a sample of PBMCs. These receptors were taken from a woman aged 40 to 55 in good health. Some clones in this sample may be carry-over from other donors' samples.

This clone was seen a handful of times. J is TRBJ2-7 and V is TRBV9; 7 positions match TRBD1. The CDR3 contains 15 residues. Germline CDR1 and CDR2: SGDLS and YYNGEE. Trimming took 0 bases from V and 2 from J; bases not matched to a gene: 5. The CDR3 bases are TGTGCCAGCAGCGTAGCCGGGACAGAGGCCTACGAGCAGTACTTC. Translating gives CASSVAGTEAYEQYF.

This sequence joins TRBV19 and TRBJ2-7; D may be TRBD1 (6 bases). Germline V lookup: CDR1 LNHDA, CDR2 SQIVND (reference sequence). CDR3 size: 14 residues. V dropped 3 bases and J dropped 7 bases, with 16 bases sitting between them. The CDR3 DNA reads TGTGCCAGTAGTATGGGCAGGGGCTACGAAGAGCAGTACTTC. Encoded protein: CASSMGRGYEEQYF.

In this sample, this clone turned up once. The chain joins TRBV19 to TRBJ2-1; D is perhaps TRBD1 or TRBD2 (7 bases each). CDR3 length equals 15 residues. The ends were cut back, 6 bases at V and 4 bases at J, with 16 bases in the middle. Germline V gives CDR1 LNHDA, CDR2 SQIVND (reference sequence). CDR3 bases: TGTGCCAGTAGCGCCGGGACAGCGGGGTACAATGAGCAGTTCTTC. This translates into CASSAGTAGYNEQFF.

V and J are TRBV7-9 and TRBJ2-7; D not resolved. The V gene lost 1 base and the J gene lost 6 bases, with 13 bases spanning the gap. This CDR3 region has 14 residues. The V gene's germline CDR1 is SEHNR and CDR2 FQNEAQ (reference sequence). CDR3 loop: CASSLDTASPEQYF. The CDR3 region has the DNA TGTGCCAGCAGCTTAGATACCGCGTCCCCCGAGCAGTACTTC.

The V gene is TRBV27, the J gene TRBJ2-1; 8 bases line up with TRBD2. The V and J ends lost 5 bases and 9 bases, in that order; junction bases with no gene match: 12. Germline V gives CDR1 MNHEY, CDR2 SMNVEV (reference sequence). CDR3 length: 15 amino acids. The CDR3 DNA reads TGTGCCAGCAGTACCCGGTCGGGAGGGCCACTTGAGCAGTTCTTC. Translation: CASSTRSGGPLEQFF.

The chain employs TRBV28 and TRBJ2-7; D uncertain. Trimming left V 8 bases short and J 3 bases short, with 5 bases between. The length of the CDR3 is 10 residues. Germline CDR1 MDHEN, CDR2 SYDVKM. The CDR3 nucleotides read TGTGCCAGCGGACGCTACGAGCAGTACTTC. Its protein product is CASGRYEQYF.

This rearrangement joins TRBV7-9 to TRBJ2-7; D unclear. Trimming stripped 0 bases from V and 5 bases from J, with 5 bases between. Germline V gives CDR1 SEHNR, CDR2 FQNEAQ (reference sequence). The CDR3 covers 12 residues. The CDR3 loop is CASSLASHEQYF. In nucleotides, the CDR3 is TGTGCCAGCAGCTTAGCGTCCCACGAGCAGTACTTC.

The chain carries TRBV5-5 and TRBJ2-7; 11 bases fit TRBD2. Germline loops: CDR1 SGHKS, CDR2 YYEKEE (reference sequence). The CDR3 contains 15 residues. V shed 0 bases and J 6 bases; nucleotides not matched to a gene: 5. The CDR3 here is CASSLGASGRPEQYF. For the CDR3, the DNA is TGTGCCAGCAGCTTGGGGGCTAGCGGGAGGCCCGAGCAGTACTTC.

V usage is TRBV5-1 and J usage is TRBJ2-1; 11 positions agree with TRBD1. Germline CDR1 reads SGHRS; CDR2 reads YFSETQ. This CDR3 spans 17 amino acids. The V gene end was trimmed by 4 bases and the J gene end by 5 bases; junction bases not matched to a gene: 11. In nucleotides, the CDR3 is TGCGCCAGCAGCATCCCCGGGACAGGGGGTCGGAACAATGAGCAGTTCTTC. Encoded protein: CASSIPGTGGRNNEQFF.

The gene calls are TRBV28 and TRBJ2-7, with 10 bases fitting TRBD2. With 1 base clipped from V and 7 bases from J, the junction kept 4 bases outside the gene matches. Germline CDR1 MDHEN, CDR2 SYDVKM. The CDR3 runs to 14 residues. CDR3 in DNA: TGTGCCAGCAGTTTATCGAGCGGGAGGGGTGAGCAGTACTTC. As protein: CASSLSSGRGEQYF.

The chain uses TRBV5-4 and TRBJ2-1, with no clear D. With 0 bases removed from V and 7 bases from J, the gap between germline ends came to 5 bases. CDR3 length equals 12 residues. Germline-derived CDR1 and CDR2 are SGHNT and YYREEE (reference sequence). The DNA of the CDR3 is TGTGCCAGCAGCTTGGGGCGGAATGAGCAGTTCTTC. Protein: CASSLGRNEQFF. Full variable domain (remainder filled in from reference TRBV5-4 and TRBJ2-1): ETGVTQSPTHLIKTRGQQVTLRCSSQSGHNTVSWYQQALGQGPQFIFQYYREEENGRGNFPPRFSGLQFPNYSSELNVNALELDDSALYLCASSLGRNEQFFGPGTRLTVL.